A selection of T cell receptor beta chains follows, all from one sample in a study of vaccination and CD4 T cells after COVID-19. These receptors' targets are unknown. TCRdb passed the PCR reads through MiXCR, listing each CDR3 protein once. The sample lists 15,000 to 17,000 distinct CDR3 sequences, 73% occurring once. The specimen sequenced was CD4+ T cells from blood, cultured in vitro. The source of these receptors is a human donor who had recovered from COVID-19. The CDR3 runs from the conserved cysteine through the conserved F or W. Each record gives: clone size, D gene, V gene, J gene, CDR3 length, CDR3 protein, CDR3 DNA. A D gene is named only where the DNA matches it firmly. The size field is filled for only some rows; it gives once, few, many or a size class.

clone size: NA; D gene: TRBD1; V gene: TRBV24-1; J gene: TRBJ2-7; CDR3 length: 16; CDR3 protein: CATSDRTPGQGYEQYF; CDR3 DNA: TGTGCCACCAGTGATAGAACACCGGGACAGGGCTACGAGCAGTACTTC
clone size: NA; D gene: NA; V gene: TRBV20-1; J gene: TRBJ1-1; CDR3 length: 11; CDR3 protein: CSATGSTEAFF; CDR3 DNA: TGCAGTGCAACGGGAAGCACTGAAGCTTTCTTT
clone size: NA; D gene: NA; V gene: TRBV28; J gene: TRBJ1-5; CDR3 length: 15; CDR3 protein: CASGGAGASWQPQHF; CDR3 DNA: TGTGCCAGCGGGGGGGCAGGGGCGTCATGGCAGCCCCAGCATTTT
clone size: few; D gene: TRBD2; V gene: TRBV20-1; J gene: TRBJ2-4; CDR3 length: 15; CDR3 protein: CSARDLAGGGVFSYF; CDR3 DNA: TGCAGTGCTAGAGATCTAGCGGGCGGTGGGGTTTTTTCATACTTC
clone size: once; D gene: NA; V gene: TRBV6-5; J gene: TRBJ1-5; CDR3 length: 14; CDR3 protein: CASSYDTLNQPQHF; CDR3 DNA: TGTGCCAGCAGTTACGACACCTTGAATCAGCCCCAGCATTTT
clone size: NA; D gene: NA; V gene: TRBV29-1; J gene: TRBJ2-5; CDR3 length: 13; CDR3 protein: CSVDWVAAKTQYF; CDR3 DNA: TGCAGCGTTGATTGGGTAGCGGCGAAGACCCAGTACTTC
clone size: few; D gene: TRBD2; V gene: TRBV2; J gene: TRBJ2-5; CDR3 length: 15; CDR3 protein: CASSGTSGRKETQYF; CDR3 DNA: TGTGCCAGCAGTGGGACTAGCGGAAGAAAAGAGACCCAGTACTTC
clone size: once; D gene: NA; V gene: TRBV21-1; J gene: TRBJ1-2; CDR3 length: 14; CDR3 protein: CASSGGTGNYGYTF; CDR3 DNA: TGTGCCAGCAGCGGGGGGACAGGGAACTATGGCTACACCTTC
clone size: few; D gene: TRBD1; V gene: TRBV7-2; J gene: TRBJ2-2; CDR3 length: 16; CDR3 protein: CASSPTGTGTAGELFF; CDR3 DNA: TGTGCCAGCAGCCCGACCGGGACAGGGACTGCCGGGGAGCTGTTTTTT
clone size: NA; D gene: TRBD1; V gene: TRBV2; J gene: TRBJ1-5; CDR3 length: 14; CDR3 protein: CASSEQGAIQPQHF; CDR3 DNA: TGTGCCAGCAGTGAACAGGGGGCTATTCAGCCCCAGCATTTT
clone size: NA; D gene: NA; V gene: TRBV20-1; J gene: TRBJ2-1; CDR3 length: 15; CDR3 protein: CSARVGALSYNEQFF; CDR3 DNA: TGCAGTGCTCGGGTCGGGGCGCTCTCCTACAATGAGCAGTTCTTC
clone size: NA; D gene: NA; V gene: TRBV11-3; J gene: TRBJ2-1; CDR3 length: 14; CDR3 protein: CASSLQGMYNEQFF; CDR3 DNA: TGTGCCAGCAGCTTACAGGGGATGTACAATGAGCAGTTCTTC
clone size: once; D gene: NA; V gene: TRBV7-2; J gene: TRBJ1-2; CDR3 length: 15; CDR3 protein: CASSLGRIPNYGYTF; CDR3 DNA: TGTGCCAGCAGCTTAGGACGGATACCTAACTATGGCTACACCTTC
clone size: NA; D gene: TRBD2; V gene: TRBV7-3; J gene: TRBJ2-1; CDR3 length: 16; CDR3 protein: CASSPLGGSSYNEQFF; CDR3 DNA: TGTGCCAGCAGCCCACTGGGCGGGAGCTCCTACAATGAGCAGTTCTTC
clone size: NA; D gene: NA; V gene: TRBV7-2; J gene: TRBJ1-1; CDR3 length: 17; CDR3 protein: CASSLSRVKGSSTEAFF; CDR3 DNA: TGTGCCAGCAGCTTAAGCCGGGTAAAGGGGTCGAGCACTGAAGCTTTCTTT
clone size: few; D gene: NA; V gene: TRBV12-3/TRBV12-4; J gene: TRBJ1-5; CDR3 length: 15; CDR3 protein: CASSFVGAGNQPQHF; CDR3 DNA: TGTGCCAGCAGCTTCGTAGGGGCGGGCAATCAGCCCCAGCATTTT
clone size: NA; D gene: TRBD1; V gene: TRBV18; J gene: TRBJ2-3; CDR3 length: 15; CDR3 protein: CASSPIEGAGDTQYF; CDR3 DNA: TGTGCCAGCTCCCCGATTGAGGGGGCTGGCGATACGCAGTATTTT
clone size: once; D gene: NA; V gene: TRBV27; J gene: TRBJ1-5; CDR3 length: 15; CDR3 protein: CASSLTGWSNQPQHF; CDR3 DNA: TGTGCCAGCAGTTTAACAGGTTGGTCAAATCAGCCCCAGCACTTT
clone size: NA; D gene: NA; V gene: TRBV4-3; J gene: TRBJ2-1; CDR3 length: 15; CDR3 protein: CASSQEGQLWNEQFF; CDR3 DNA: TGCGCCAGCAGCCAAGAGGGCCAGTTATGGAATGAGCAGTTCTTC
clone size: NA; D gene: TRBD2; V gene: TRBV7-9; J gene: TRBJ2-7; CDR3 length: 14; CDR3 protein: CASRTSGNSYEQYF; CDR3 DNA: TGTGCCAGCAGAACTAGCGGAAACTCCTACGAGCAGTACTTC
clone size: NA; D gene: TRBD2; V gene: TRBV5-1; J gene: TRBJ2-3; CDR3 length: 15; CDR3 protein: CASSSLAGAGDTQYF; CDR3 DNA: TGCGCCAGCAGCTCCCTAGCGGGAGCAGGAGATACGCAGTATTTT
clone size: few; D gene: NA; V gene: TRBV7-3; J gene: TRBJ1-5; CDR3 length: 13; CDR3 protein: CASSLTLHQPQHF; CDR3 DNA: TGTGCCAGCAGCCTCACTCTTCATCAGCCCCAGCATTTT
clone size: NA; D gene: NA; V gene: TRBV7-2; J gene: TRBJ2-7; CDR3 length: 15; CDR3 protein: CASSLVAAGSYEQYF; CDR3 DNA: TGTGCCAGCAGCTTAGTAGCGGCAGGCTCCTACGAGCAGTACTTC
clone size: NA; D gene: TRBD1; V gene: TRBV20-1; J gene: TRBJ2-2; CDR3 length: 14; CDR3 protein: CSAEPGGHTGELFF; CDR3 DNA: TGCAGTGCTGAACCAGGGGGCCACACCGGGGAGCTGTTTTTT
clone size: NA; D gene: TRBD1; V gene: TRBV7-2; J gene: TRBJ1-6; CDR3 length: 15; CDR3 protein: CASSFFQGGDSPLHF; CDR3 DNA: TGTGCCAGCAGCTTCTTCCAGGGGGGGGATTCACCCCTCCACTTT
clone size: NA; D gene: NA; V gene: TRBV3-1; J gene: TRBJ1-2; CDR3 length: 14; CDR3 protein: CASSQERGNYGYTF; CDR3 DNA: TGTGCCAGCAGCCAAGAGCGAGGCAACTATGGCTACACCTTC
clone size: NA; D gene: NA; V gene: TRBV4-1; J gene: TRBJ1-2; CDR3 length: 13; CDR3 protein: CASSQGFVYGYTF; CDR3 DNA: TGCGCCAGCAGCCAAGGGTTCGTCTATGGCTACACCTTC
clone size: NA; D gene: TRBD1; V gene: TRBV7-2; J gene: TRBJ2-2; CDR3 length: 15; CDR3 protein: CAGSFDRGATGELFF; CDR3 DNA: TGTGCCGGCAGCTTTGACAGGGGTGCCACCGGGGAGCTGTTTTTT
clone size: NA; D gene: NA; V gene: TRBV19; J gene: TRBJ2-3; CDR3 length: 14; CDR3 protein: CASRTTGSADTQYF; CDR3 DNA: TGTGCCAGTAGAACGACAGGTTCAGCGGATACGCAGTATTTT
clone size: NA; D gene: NA; V gene: TRBV6-5; J gene: TRBJ1-6; CDR3 length: 15; CDR3 protein: CASSYSRGRSSPLHF; CDR3 DNA: TGTGCCAGCAGTTATTCCAGGGGACGGAGTTCACCCCTCCACTTT
clone size: NA; D gene: TRBD1; V gene: TRBV30; J gene: TRBJ1-5; CDR3 length: 13; CDR3 protein: CALDRGRNQPQHF; CDR3 DNA: TGTGCCTTGGACAGGGGGCGAAATCAGCCCCAGCATTTT
clone size: NA; D gene: TRBD2; V gene: TRBV7-9; J gene: TRBJ2-5; CDR3 length: 15; CDR3 protein: CASSLVASGRTTQYF; CDR3 DNA: TGTGCCAGCAGCTTAGTTGCTAGCGGGAGAACGACCCAGTACTTC
clone size: once; D gene: NA; V gene: TRBV27; J gene: TRBJ2-5; CDR3 length: 15; CDR3 protein: CASSTRESPQETQYF; CDR3 DNA: TGTGCCAGCAGTACCAGGGAGTCCCCCCAAGAGACCCAGTACTTC
clone size: NA; D gene: NA; V gene: TRBV7-3; J gene: TRBJ2-1; CDR3 length: 14; CDR3 protein: CASSLVLEPNEQFF; CDR3 DNA: TGTGCCAGCAGCTTAGTCCTAGAGCCGAATGAGCAGTTCTTC
clone size: NA; D gene: NA; V gene: TRBV20-1; J gene: TRBJ1-5; CDR3 length: 15; CDR3 protein: CSASPGRRYNQPQHF; CDR3 DNA: TGCAGTGCTAGTCCGGGACGTAGATACAATCAGCCCCAGCATTTT
clone size: NA; D gene: NA; V gene: TRBV7-6; J gene: TRBJ2-6; CDR3 length: 19; CDR3 protein: CASSQVQQGAVSGANVLTF; CDR3 DNA: TGTGCCAGCAGCCAGGTACAACAAGGGGCGGTCTCTGGGGCCAACGTCCTGACTTTC
clone size: few; D gene: NA; V gene: TRBV6-1; J gene: TRBJ1-2; CDR3 length: 12; CDR3 protein: CASNQGSYGYTF; CDR3 DNA: TGTGCCAGCAATCAGGGGAGCTATGGCTACACCTTC
clone size: NA; D gene: TRBD2; V gene: TRBV29-1; J gene: TRBJ2-7; CDR3 length: 14; CDR3 protein: CSAVAGGPPYEQYF; CDR3 DNA: TGCAGCGCCGTAGCGGGAGGCCCCCCCTACGAGCAGTACTTC
clone size: few; D gene: NA; V gene: TRBV6-1; J gene: TRBJ1-1; CDR3 length: 12; CDR3 protein: CASLPMNTEAFF; CDR3 DNA: TGTGCCAGTCTACCCATGAACACTGAAGCTTTCTTT
clone size: few; D gene: TRBD1; V gene: TRBV6-2/TRBV6-3; J gene: TRBJ1-5; CDR3 length: 15; CDR3 protein: CASRLGTGFNQPQHF; CDR3 DNA: TGTGCCAGCAGGCTAGGGACAGGGTTCAATCAGCCCCAGCATTTT
clone size: NA; D gene: NA; V gene: TRBV19; J gene: TRBJ2-2; CDR3 length: 15; CDR3 protein: CASSIGGINTGELFF; CDR3 DNA: TGTGCCAGTAGTATAGGAGGAATAAACACCGGGGAGCTGTTTTTT
clone size: NA; D gene: NA; V gene: TRBV20-1; J gene: TRBJ2-7; CDR3 length: 11; CDR3 protein: CSARGLSEQYF; CDR3 DNA: TGCAGTGCTAGGGGACTCTCCGAGCAGTACTTC
clone size: NA; D gene: TRBD2; V gene: TRBV10-3; J gene: TRBJ2-3; CDR3 length: 15; CDR3 protein: CAISRLAGVVDTQYF; CDR3 DNA: TGTGCCATCAGTAGACTAGCGGGAGTAGTAGATACGCAGTATTTT
clone size: NA; D gene: NA; V gene: TRBV19; J gene: TRBJ1-4; CDR3 length: 13; CDR3 protein: CATGEGGDEKLFF; CDR3 DNA: TGTGCCACCGGCGAGGGGGGCGACGAAAAACTGTTTTTT
clone size: NA; D gene: NA; V gene: TRBV18; J gene: TRBJ1-1; CDR3 length: 13; CDR3 protein: CASSASLNTEAFF; CDR3 DNA: TGTGCCAGCTCGGCCTCATTGAACACTGAAGCTTTCTTT
clone size: NA; D gene: NA; V gene: TRBV6-2/TRBV6-3; J gene: TRBJ1-2; CDR3 length: 15; CDR3 protein: CASTEEGGNPHGYTF; CDR3 DNA: TGTGCCAGCACGGAAGAAGGGGGAAACCCCCATGGCTACACCTTC
clone size: NA; D gene: TRBD1; V gene: TRBV6-2/TRBV6-3; J gene: TRBJ1-1; CDR3 length: 15; CDR3 protein: CASSRPDRYRGEAFF; CDR3 DNA: TGTGCCAGCAGTCGACCGGACAGGTATCGAGGTGAAGCTTTCTTT
clone size: NA; D gene: NA; V gene: TRBV19; J gene: TRBJ2-5; CDR3 length: 14; CDR3 protein: CASQKFGSGETQYF; CDR3 DNA: TGTGCCAGCCAGAAATTCGGCTCGGGGGAGACCCAGTACTTC
clone size: NA; D gene: TRBD1; V gene: TRBV12-3/TRBV12-4; J gene: TRBJ1-6; CDR3 length: 12; CDR3 protein: CASSPGQAPLHF; CDR3 DNA: TGTGCCAGCAGCCCCGGACAGGCACCCCTCCACTTT
clone size: few; D gene: TRBD1; V gene: TRBV12-3/TRBV12-4; J gene: TRBJ2-2; CDR3 length: 16; CDR3 protein: CASSFRGQGGTGELFF; CDR3 DNA: TGTGCCAGCAGTTTTAGGGGACAGGGAGGGACCGGGGAGCTGTTTTTT
clone size: NA; D gene: TRBD1; V gene: TRBV24-1; J gene: TRBJ2-5; CDR3 length: 14; CDR3 protein: CATDSDRPQETQYF; CDR3 DNA: TGTGCCACCGATTCGGACAGGCCCCAAGAGACCCAGTACTTC